Listed below are T cell receptor beta chains from one sample, sequenced in a study of blood T cells in healthy people across ages. TCRdb re-analysed the 5' RACE reads in MiXCR, keeping a single row per CDR3 protein. The repertoire consists of fewer than 900,000 distinct CDR3 sequences, with roughly 45% occurring once and the leading ten covering 20% to 25%. The specimen sequenced was blood. Source of these receptors: an older woman in good health. The CDR3 runs from the conserved cysteine through the conserved F or W. D genes are given only for firm matches. The listing skips clone size in some rows; elsewhere it reads once, few, many or a size class.

J | size | D | V | CDR3 | DNA
TRBJ2-5 | - | TRBD1 | TRBV20-1 | CSASGTGVKETQYF | TGCAGTGCTAGCGGGACAGGGGTGAAGGAGACCCAGTACTTC
TRBJ2-1 | few | - | TRBV24-1 | CATSDSWTASNEQFF | TGTGCCACCAGTGATTCGTGGACAGCCTCGAATGAGCAGTTCTTC
TRBJ2-7 | - | TRBD2 | TRBV20-1 | CKVESLAGPYEQYF | TGCAAGGTGGAAAGTCTAGCGGGACCCTACGAGCAGTACTTC
TRBJ2-4 | - | - | TRBV14 | CASSQDTRVVQYF | TGTGCCAGCAGCCAAGACACGCGGGTAGTTCAGTACTTC
TRBJ2-1 | many | - | TRBV12-3/TRBV12-4 | CASSLAANEQFF | TGTGCCAGCAGTTTAGCTGCTAATGAGCAGTTCTTC
TRBJ1-5 | few | - | TRBV10-3 | CAISEPGTNQPQHF | TGTGCCATCAGTGAGCCGGGCACCAATCAGCCCCAGCATTTT
TRBJ2-6 | - | TRBD2 | TRBV4-2 | CASAGGRLSSGANVLTF | TGTGCCAGCGCGGGGGGCCGTTTGTCCTCTGGGGCCAACGTCCTGACTTTC
TRBJ2-1 | - | - | TRBV5-1 | CASSLECPEQFF | TGCGCCAGCAGCTTGGAATGTCCTGAGCAGTTCTTC
TRBJ2-1 | - | - | TRBV20-1 | CGASGYNEQFF | TGCGGTGCTAGTGGCTACAATGAGCAGTTCTTC
TRBJ1-5 | - | - | TRBV7-2 | CASSLSSGNNQPQHF | TGTGCCAGCAGCTTATCATCGGGGAACAATCAGCCCCAGCATTTT
TRBJ1-2 | - | - | TRBV14 | CASSQSRGLPGGYTF | TGTGCCAGCAGCCAATCGCGGGGCCTCCCTGGGGGCTACACCTTC
TRBJ2-3 | - | - | TRBV7-8 | CASLGRTISTDTQYF | TGTGCCAGCCTTGGGAGGACTATTAGCACAGATACGCAGTATTTT
TRBJ2-3 | medium-sized | TRBD2 | TRBV7-2 | CASSLGLTSVFSDTQYF | TGTGCCAGCAGCTTAGGCCTGACTAGCGTATTTTCGGATACGCAGTATTTT
TRBJ2-7 | - | - | TRBV6-2/TRBV6-3 | CASSYLTGGSYEQYF | TGTGCCAGCAGTTACCTCACCGGAGGCTCCTACGAGCAGTACTTC
TRBJ1-1 | - | - | TRBV12-3/TRBV12-4 | CATLGVGTEAFF | TGTGCCACCCTCGGGGTCGGGACTGAAGCTTTCTTT
TRBJ1-2 | many | - | TRBV12-3/TRBV12-4 | CASSPTGFGYTF | TGTGCCAGCAGCCCGACGGGGTTTGGCTACACCTTC
TRBJ1-4 | - | - | TRBV25-1 | CASTYGTELFF | TGTGCCAGCACCTATGGGACGGAACTGTTTTTT
TRBJ2-1 | few | - | TRBV2 | CASSLWVNEQFF | TGTGCCAGCAGCCTGTGGGTGAATGAGCAGTTCTTC
TRBJ2-1 | - | - | TRBV12-3/TRBV12-4 | CASSKAVGGPQFF | TGTGCCAGCAGTAAGGCTGTGGGGGGGCCCCAGTTCTTC
TRBJ2-7 | - | TRBD1 | TRBV19 | CASARDSRFTYEQYF | TGTGCCAGCGCAAGGGACAGCCGCTTTACCTACGAGCAGTACTTC